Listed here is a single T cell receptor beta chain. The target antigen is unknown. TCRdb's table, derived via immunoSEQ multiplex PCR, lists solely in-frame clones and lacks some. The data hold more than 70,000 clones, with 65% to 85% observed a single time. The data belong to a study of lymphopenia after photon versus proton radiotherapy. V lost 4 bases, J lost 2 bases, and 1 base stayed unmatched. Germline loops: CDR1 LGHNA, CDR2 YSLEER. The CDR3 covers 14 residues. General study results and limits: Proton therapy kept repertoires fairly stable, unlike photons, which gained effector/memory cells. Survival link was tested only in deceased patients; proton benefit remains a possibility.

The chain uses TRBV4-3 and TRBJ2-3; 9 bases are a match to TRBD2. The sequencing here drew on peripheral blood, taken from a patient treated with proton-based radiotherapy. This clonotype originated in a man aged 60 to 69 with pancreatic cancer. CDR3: CASSLAGATDTQYF. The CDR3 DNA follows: TGCGCCAGCAGCCTAGCGGGAGCCACAGATACGCAGTATTTT.